The sequence of this TCR beta chain was determined in a study of cytomegalovirus exposure and HLA in healthy donors. The CDR3 is 15 amino acids. CDR1 is SNHLY and CDR2 is FYNNEI in the germline V gene. The J segment lost 6 bases and the V segment lost 4 bases, leaving 6 bases of the junction unmatched. In the PCR, 60 Vbeta and 13 Jbeta primers were used. Profiled with immunoSEQ multiplex PCR; TCRdb holds only in-frame clones, not every one. Of approximately 44,000 clones listed, roughly nine tenths are singletons. General study points: Reportedly, diagnosis of cytomegalovirus status by the classifier showed high specificity and sensitivity. The study recorded 150 to 200 TCR beta chains that were cytomegalovirus-associated.

Concerning this clone itself: Its specificity is unknown.

The chain combines TRBV2 with TRBJ2-2, with 9 bases lining up with TRBD1. Sequencing was performed on PBMCs. The origin of this receptor is a woman between 40 and 55 years old in good health and CMV-seropositive. CDR3 in amino acids: CASSVRDRAPGELFF. CDR3 DNA sequence: TGTGCCAGCAGTGTCCGGGACAGGGCCCCCGGGGAGCTGTTTTTT.